Here is one TCR beta chain with its context. Its target is unknown. The junction departs from the called germline gene at one end, perhaps through a read error. CD8+CD57+ cell expansion, shown by flow cytometry, had occurred in the patients selected for sequencing. Untreated patients provided the blood samples, with no therapy given before sampling. The data belong to a study of CD8+CD57+ T cells in acquired aplastic anemia. Looking at the study overall: Recorded DNA amounts for sorted CD4+ and CD8+ cells had an average of approximately 3 ug.

Findings and limits, study-wide: Common to patients and controls were about 31 CD8+ CDR3 sequences. For CD8+ Simpson's diversity, patients and controls showed no significant difference.

There are 13 residues in the CDR3. Looked up from germline, CDR1 is DFQATT and CDR2 is SNEGSKA (reference sequence). CDR3 and TCR beta VDJ profiling relied on a genomic DNA template. TCRdb passed the reads through MiXCR, listing each CDR3 protein once. The sample consists of about 180,000 distinct CDR3 sequences, about 60% of them appearing once. V usage is TRBV20-1 and J usage is TRBJ2-7, with D perhaps TRBD1 or TRBD2 (5 bases each). The sample taken for sequencing was sorted CD4+, CD8+, or CD8+CD57+ T cells (not recorded which) from PBMCs. This TCR derives from a human donor with aplastic anemia. Here the CDR3 DNA reads TGCAGAGCTAGAAATCGGGGCGCGATGGAGCAGTACTTC. This sequence encodes CRARNRGAMEQYF.